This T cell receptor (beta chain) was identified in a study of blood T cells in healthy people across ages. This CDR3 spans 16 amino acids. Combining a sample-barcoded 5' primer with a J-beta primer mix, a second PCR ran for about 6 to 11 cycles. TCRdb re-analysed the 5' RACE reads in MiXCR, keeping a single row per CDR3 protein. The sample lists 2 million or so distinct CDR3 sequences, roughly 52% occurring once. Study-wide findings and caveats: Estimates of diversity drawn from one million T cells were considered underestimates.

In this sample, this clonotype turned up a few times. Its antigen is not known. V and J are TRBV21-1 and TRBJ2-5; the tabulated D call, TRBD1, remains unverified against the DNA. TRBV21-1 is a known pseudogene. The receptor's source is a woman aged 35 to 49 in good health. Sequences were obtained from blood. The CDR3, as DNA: TGTGCCAGCAGGGGGGGAATCAGGTCTTACCAAGAGACCCAGTACTTC. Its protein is CASRGGIRSYQETQYF.